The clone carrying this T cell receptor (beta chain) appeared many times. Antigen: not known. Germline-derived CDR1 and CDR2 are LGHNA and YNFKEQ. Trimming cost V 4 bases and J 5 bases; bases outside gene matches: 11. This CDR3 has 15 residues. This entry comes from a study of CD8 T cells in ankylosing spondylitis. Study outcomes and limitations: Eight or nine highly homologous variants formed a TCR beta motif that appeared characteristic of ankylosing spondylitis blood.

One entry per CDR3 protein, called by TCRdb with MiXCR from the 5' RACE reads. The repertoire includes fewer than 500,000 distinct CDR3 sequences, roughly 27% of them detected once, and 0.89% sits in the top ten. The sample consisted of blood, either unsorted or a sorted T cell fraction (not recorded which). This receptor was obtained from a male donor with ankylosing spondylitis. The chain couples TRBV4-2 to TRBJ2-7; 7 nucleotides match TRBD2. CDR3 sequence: CASSPSGGQLDEQYF. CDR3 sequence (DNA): TGTGCCAGCAGCCCTAGCGGCGGACAACTCGACGAGCAGTACTTC.